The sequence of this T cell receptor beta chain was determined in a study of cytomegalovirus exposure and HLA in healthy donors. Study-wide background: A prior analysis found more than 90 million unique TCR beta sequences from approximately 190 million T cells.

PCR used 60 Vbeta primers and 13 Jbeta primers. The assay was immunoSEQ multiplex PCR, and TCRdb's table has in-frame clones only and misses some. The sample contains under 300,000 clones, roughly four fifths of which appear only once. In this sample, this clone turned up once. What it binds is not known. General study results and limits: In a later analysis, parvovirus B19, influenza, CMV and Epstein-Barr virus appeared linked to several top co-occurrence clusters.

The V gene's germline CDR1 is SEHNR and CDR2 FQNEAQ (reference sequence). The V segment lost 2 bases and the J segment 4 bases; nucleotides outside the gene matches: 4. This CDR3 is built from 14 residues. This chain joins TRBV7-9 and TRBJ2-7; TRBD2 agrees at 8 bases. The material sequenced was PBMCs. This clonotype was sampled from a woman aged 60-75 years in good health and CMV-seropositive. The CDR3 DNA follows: TGTGCCAGCAGCTTAACAGCGGGAGAGTACGAGCAGTACTTC. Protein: CASSLTAGEYEQYF.